This T cell receptor beta chain is from a study of shared clonotypes between healthy human individuals. This table comes from immunoSEQ multiplex PCR, and its TCRdb copy is limited to in-frame clones, with some not included. The sample lists around 340,000 clones; less than 75% were seen once. The germline CDR1 and CDR2 sequences are SGHVS and FQNEAQ. V trimming: 1 base; J trimming: 3 bases; junction bases outside the gene matches: 4. The CDR3 consists of 15 residues. The TCR comes from a man aged 30 to 45 in good health. This chain uses TRBV7-8 with TRBJ1-1; 8 bases agree with TRBD1. The sample taken for sequencing was memory CD4+ T cells sorted from blood. Indicated subset: CD45RA-negative fraction. The CDR3 bases are TGTGCCAGCAGCTTAGAAGGACAGGGTCACACTGAAGCTTTCTTT. Encoded protein: CASSLEGQGHTEAFF.